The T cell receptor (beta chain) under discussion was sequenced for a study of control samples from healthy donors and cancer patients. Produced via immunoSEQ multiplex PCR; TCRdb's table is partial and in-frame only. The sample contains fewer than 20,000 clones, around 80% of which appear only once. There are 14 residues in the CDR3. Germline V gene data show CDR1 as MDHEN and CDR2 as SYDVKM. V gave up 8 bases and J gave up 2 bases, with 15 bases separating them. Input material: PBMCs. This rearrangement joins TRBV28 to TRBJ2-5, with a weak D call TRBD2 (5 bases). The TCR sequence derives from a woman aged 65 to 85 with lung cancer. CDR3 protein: CASGLLAQQETQYF. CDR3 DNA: TGTGCCAGCGGACTTCTAGCACAGCAAGAGACCCAGTACTTC.